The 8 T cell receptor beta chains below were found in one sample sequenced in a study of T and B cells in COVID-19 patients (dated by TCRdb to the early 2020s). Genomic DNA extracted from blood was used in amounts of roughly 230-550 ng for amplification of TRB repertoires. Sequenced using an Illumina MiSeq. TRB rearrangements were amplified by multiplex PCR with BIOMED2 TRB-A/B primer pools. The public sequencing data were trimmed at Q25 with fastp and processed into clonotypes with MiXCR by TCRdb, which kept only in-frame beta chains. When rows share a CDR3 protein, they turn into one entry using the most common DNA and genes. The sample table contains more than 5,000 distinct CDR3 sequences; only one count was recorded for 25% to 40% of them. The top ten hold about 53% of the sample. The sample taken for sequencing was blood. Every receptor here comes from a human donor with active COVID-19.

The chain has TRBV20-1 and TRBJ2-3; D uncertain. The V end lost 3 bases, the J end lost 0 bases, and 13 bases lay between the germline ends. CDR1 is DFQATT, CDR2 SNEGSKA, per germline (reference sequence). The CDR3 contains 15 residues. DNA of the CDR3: TGCAGTGCTAGGAAGGGCGGAACTAGCACAGATACGCAGTATTTT. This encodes CSARKGGTSTDTQYF.

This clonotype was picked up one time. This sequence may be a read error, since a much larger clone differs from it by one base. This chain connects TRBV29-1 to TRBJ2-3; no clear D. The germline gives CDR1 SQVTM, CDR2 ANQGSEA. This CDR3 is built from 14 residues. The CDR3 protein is CSASGRVLADTKYF. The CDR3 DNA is TGCAGCGCCTCCGGACGGGTCCTGGCAGATACGAAGTATTTT.

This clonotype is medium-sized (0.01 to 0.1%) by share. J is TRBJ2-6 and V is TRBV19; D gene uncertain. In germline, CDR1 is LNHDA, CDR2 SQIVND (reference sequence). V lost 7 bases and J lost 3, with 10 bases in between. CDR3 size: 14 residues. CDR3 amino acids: CASTWSGGANVLTF. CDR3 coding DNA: TGTGCCAGTACCTGGTCAGGTGGGGCCAACGTCCTGACTTTC.

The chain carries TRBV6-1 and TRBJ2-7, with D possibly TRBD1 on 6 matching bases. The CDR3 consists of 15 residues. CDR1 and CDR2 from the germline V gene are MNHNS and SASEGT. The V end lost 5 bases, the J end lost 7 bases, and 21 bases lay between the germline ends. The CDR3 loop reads CASSRKGETTGEQYF. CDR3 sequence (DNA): TGTGCCAGCAGTAGGAAGGGGGAAACGACGGGGGAGCAGTACTTC.

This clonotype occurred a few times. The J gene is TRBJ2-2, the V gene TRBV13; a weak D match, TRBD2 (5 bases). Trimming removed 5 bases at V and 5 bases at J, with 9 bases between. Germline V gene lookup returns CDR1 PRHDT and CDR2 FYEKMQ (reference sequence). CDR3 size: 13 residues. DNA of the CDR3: TGTGCCAGCAGCCCAGAGCGGACCGGGGAGCTGTTTTTT. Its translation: CASSPERTGELFF.

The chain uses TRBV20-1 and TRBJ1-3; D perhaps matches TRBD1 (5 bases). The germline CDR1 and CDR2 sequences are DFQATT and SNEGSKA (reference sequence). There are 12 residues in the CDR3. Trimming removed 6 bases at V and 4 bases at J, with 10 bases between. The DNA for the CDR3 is TGCAGTGCAAGGGACGCAGGAAACACCATATATTTT. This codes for CSARDAGNTIYF.

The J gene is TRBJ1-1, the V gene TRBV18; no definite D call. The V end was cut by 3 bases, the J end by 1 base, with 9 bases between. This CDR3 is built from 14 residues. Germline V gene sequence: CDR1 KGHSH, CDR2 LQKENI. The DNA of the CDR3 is TGTGCCAGCTCACCCCCCCACGGGAACACTGAAGCTTTCTTT. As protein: CASSPPHGNTEAFF.

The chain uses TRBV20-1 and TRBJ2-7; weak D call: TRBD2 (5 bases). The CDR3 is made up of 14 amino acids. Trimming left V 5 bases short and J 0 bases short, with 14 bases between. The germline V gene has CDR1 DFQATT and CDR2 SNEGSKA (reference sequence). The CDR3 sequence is CSAGETGSSYEQYF. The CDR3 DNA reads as TGCAGTGCTGGGGAGACGGGTTCCTCCTACGAGCAGTACTTC.